Shown below are 16 T cell receptor beta chains from a single sample sequenced in a study of metastatic and nonmetastatic thyroid tumors. Nobody among the patients had been given any treatment before thyroid surgery. TCRdb re-processed the PCR reads through MiXCR. The sample yields about 12,000 clones, around 21% seen once. The specimen sequenced was adjacent normal tissue. The receptors shown here come from a female donor with papillary thyroid cancer or a benign thyroid nodule (not recorded which). Some clones in this sample may be carry-over from other donors' samples.

This clone was observed at least ten times. Distinct nucleotide sequences in the sample also encode this CDR3. The chain is built from TRBV7-2 and TRBJ2-5; tentatively, D is TRBD1 or TRBD2 (5 bases each). Per the germline V gene, CDR1 is SGHTA and CDR2 is FQGNSA. There are 14 residues in the CDR3. V was pared by 1 base and J by 4 bases, with 10 bases between. CDR3 bases: TGTGCCAGCAGCTTAGGGGGCCGGGGAGAGACCCAGTACTTC. Its protein product is CASSLGGRGETQYF.

This clone was seen only a few times. The CDR3: CASSPGFGSYEQYF. The CDR3 nucleotides are TGTGCCAGCAGTCCGGGTTTTGGATCCTACGAGCAGTACTTC. The rearrangement links TRBV12-3 or TRBV12-4 to TRBJ2-7; D ambiguous. V was pared by 5 bases and J by 1 base, with 12 bases between. The CDR3 spans 14 residues.

As for this clone: As the CDR3 is not closed by the conserved phenylalanine or tryptophan, this likely results from a read error. The chain has TRBV7-9 and TRBJ1-5; D gene uncertain. With 5 bases removed from V and 7 bases from J, the gap between germline ends came to 15 bases. There are 14 residues in the CDR3. CDR1 SEHNR and CDR2 FQNEAQ come from the germline V gene (reference sequence). The CDR3, as DNA: TGTGCCAGCAGCAGCTCTGAGGGTAGGCAGCCCCAGCATTTA. It specifies CASSSSEGRQPQHL.

This clone was found a few times. The V gene is TRBV12-3 or TRBV12-4, the J gene TRBJ2-1, with D unresolved. This CDR3 is built from 15 residues. Trimming pared 5 bases from V and 9 bases from J, leaving 20 bases between. CDR3 protein: CASSPSDRVIGEQFF. The CDR3 DNA reads TGTGCCAGCAGTCCCAGCGATCGAGTCATTGGTGAGCAGTTCTTC.

The V and J genes are TRBV6-5 and TRBJ1-2; D ambiguous. Germline-derived CDR1 and CDR2 are MNHEY and SVGAGI. CDR3 length: 11 residues. V lost 0 bases to trimming and J lost 8 bases, with 4 bases between them. As DNA, the CDR3 is TGTGCCAGCAGTTACTCCCGCGGCTACACCTTC. Translation: CASSYSRGYTF.

The V call is TRBV5-1, the J call TRBJ2-6; no clear D gene. Trimming pared 3 bases from V and 0 bases from J, leaving 4 bases between. Germline lookup yields CDR1 SGHRS and CDR2 YFSETQ. This CDR3 comprises 14 residues. The CDR3 region is CASSSGSGANVLTF. The CDR3 DNA reads as TGCGCCAGCAGCTCAGGCTCTGGGGCCAACGTCCTGACTTTC.

At least ten counts were recorded for this clone. The V and J genes are TRBV2 and TRBJ2-1; TRBD2 might be the D (6 bases). The V and J ends lost 7 bases and 3 bases respectively, with 16 bases between them. The CDR3 runs 15 residues. CDR1 is SNHLY, CDR2 FYNNEI, per germline. The CDR3 reads CASTPPGLGYNEQFF. In nucleotides, the CDR3 is TGTGCCAGCACCCCCCCGGGACTCGGCTACAATGAGCAGTTCTTC.

This clone has ten or more counts. The genes are TRBV10-3 and TRBJ1-1, with a possible D match to TRBD1 (5 bases). With 0 bases removed from V and 6 bases from J, the gap between germline ends came to 8 bases. The CDR3 is 13 residues long. The germline CDR1 and CDR2 sequences are ENHRY and SYGVKD. The CDR3 nucleotides are TGTGCCATCAGTGAGTCGTTGGGGGCTGAAGCTTTCTTT. It yields the protein CAISESLGAEAFF.

This clone has just a few counts. The chain employs TRBV6-1 and TRBJ2-7; D possibly uses TRBD1 or TRBD2 (5 bases each). V lost 2 bases to trimming and J lost 5 bases, with 19 bases between them. CDR3 length: 16 amino acids. The germline CDR1 and CDR2 sequences are MNHNS and SASEGT. DNA for the CDR3: TGTGCCAGCAGTGAAATCCGGGACGGAAACTGGGACGAGCAGTACTTC. Its translation: CASSEIRDGNWDEQYF.

The sample holds many counts of this clone. The rearrangement joins TRBV2 to TRBJ2-1; 15 bases match TRBD2. CDR3 length: 15 amino acids. The ends lost 5 bases at V and 6 bases at J; junction bases unmatched: 2. Germline values: CDR1 SNHLY, CDR2 FYNNEI. CDR3 amino acids: CASSPGLAGGNEQFF. CDR3 coding DNA: TGTGCCAGCAGTCCGGGACTAGCGGGAGGCAATGAGCAGTTCTTC.

This clone appeared many times. The rearrangement links TRBV29-1 to TRBJ1-1; D is unresolved. Trimming left V 4 bases short and J 1 base short, with 10 bases between. Germline values: CDR1 SQVTM, CDR2 ANQGSEA. The CDR3 has 13 amino acids. The CDR3: CSVVIQTNTEAFF. The CDR3 nucleotides read TGCAGCGTTGTTATACAAACGAACACTGAAGCTTTCTTT.

The sample holds many counts of this clone. V usage is TRBV3-1 and J usage is TRBJ2-7, with D uncertain. V was clipped by 2 bases and J by 6 bases, with 8 bases between them. The germline CDR1 and CDR2 sequences are LGHDT and YNNKEL (reference sequence). The CDR3 length is 12 residues. CDR3 sequence: CASSQRELEQYF. As DNA, the CDR3 is TGTGCCAGCAGCCAAAGGGAACTCGAGCAGTACTTC.

At least ten counts were recorded for this clone. The chain links TRBV20-1 to TRBJ1-1; D remains ambiguous. The CDR3 runs to 12 residues. The germline gives CDR1 DFQATT, CDR2 SNEGSKA (reference sequence). The V end was cut by 7 bases, the J end by 1 base, with 10 bases between. The CDR3 nucleotides read TGCAGTGGTAGGGTCGGGAACACTGAAGCTTTCTTT. Protein sequence: CSGRVGNTEAFF.

Sample share makes this clone medium-sized (0.01 to 0.1%). V gene TRBV6-2 or TRBV6-3 combines with J gene TRBJ1-1; D unresolved. Germline V lookup: CDR1 MNHEY, CDR2 SVGEGT. The CDR3 loop spans 11 amino acids. Trimming took 6 bases from V and 1 from J, leaving 3 bases between them. CDR3 region: CASSPNTEAFF. CDR3 nucleotides: TGTGCCAGCAGCCCGAACACTGAAGCTTTCTTT.

This clone is classed as medium-sized. V is TRBV6-1 and J is TRBJ1-5; TRBD1 might be the D (5 bases). V lost 2 bases to trimming and J lost 2 bases, with 13 bases between them. Germline CDR1 is MNHNS and CDR2 is SASEGT. This CDR3 is 16 amino acids long. The CDR3, as DNA: TGTGCCAGCAGTGAAAGTATCGCGGGGGGCAATCAGCCCCAGCATTTT. Encoded protein: CASSESIAGGNQPQHF.

This clone is categorized as medium-sized. This chain joins TRBV6-2 or TRBV6-3 and TRBJ2-2, with 9 bases identical to TRBD1. CDR1 and CDR2 from the germline V gene are MNHEY and SVGEGT. CDR3 size: 15 residues. The J segment lost 1 base and the V segment lost 7 bases, leaving 4 bases of the junction unmatched. The CDR3 here is CASTGQGRNTGELFF. In nucleotides, the CDR3 is TGTGCCAGCACCGGACAGGGGAGGAACACCGGGGAGCTGTTTTTT.